What follows are 19 T cell receptor beta chains derived from one specimen sequenced in a study of tumor and adjacent non-tumor tissue in lung cancer. TCRbeta libraries were built with three rounds of nested PCR, modified from ARM-PCR. Via MiXCR, TCRdb re-called the multiplex PCR reads, giving one row per CDR3 protein. The repertoire includes tens of thousands of distinct CDR3 sequences, roughly 75% of them detected once, and 25% to 30% sits in the top ten. The template was RNA from unsorted bulk tissue. More than 3 cm separated this lung sample from the edge of the tumor. The sequenced sample consisted of distant non-tumor lung tissue. These receptors all come from a woman between 45 and 65 years old with non-small cell lung cancer.

As regards this clonotype: A much larger clone differs by one base, so this may be a read error. This chain connects TRBV6-5 to TRBJ1-1; D not resolved. The CDR3 runs 11 residues. V dropped 10 bases and J dropped 2 bases, with 8 bases sitting between them. Germline lookup yields CDR1 MNHEY and CDR2 SVGAGI. CDR3 sequence (DNA): TGTGCCAACAAAAAAAACACTGAAGCTTTCTTT. Protein: CANKKNTEAFF.

About this clonotype itself: In this CDR3 the conserved last residue, phenylalanine or tryptophan, is missing, so a read error is likely. The chain is built from TRBV6-1 and TRBJ1-5, with 7 nucleotides matching TRBD1. This CDR3 has 14 amino acids. Germline lookup yields CDR1 MNHNS and CDR2 SASEGT. The trim removed 9 bases at V and 0 bases at J, leaving 5 bases unmatched. CDR3 sequence: CASRDSYSNQPQHY. For the CDR3, the DNA is TGTGCCAGTAGGGACAGTTATAGCAATCAGCCCCAGCATTAT.

Comment on this clonotype: Its ends do not fully match the called genes, so a read error is possible. The chain is built from TRBV6-2 or TRBV6-3 and TRBJ1-2, with 8 bases identical to TRBD1. Germline CDR1 and CDR2: MNHEY and SVGEGT. The CDR3 has 14 residues. In nucleotides, the CDR3 is TGTGCCAGCAGTCGCAGACAGGGGCAGGATGGCTACATCTTC. This translates into CASSRRQGQDGYIF.

Comment on this clonotype: A single base separates this from a much larger clone, so it may be a read error. V gene TRBV28 combines with J gene TRBJ2-2, with D unresolved. This CDR3 has 14 amino acids. The V gene's germline CDR1 is MDHEN and CDR2 SYDVKM. CDR3 loop: CDSSNSVNTGELFF. As DNA, the CDR3 is TGTGACAGCAGTAATTCAGTGAACACCGGGGAGCTGTTTTTT.

This clonotype was observed a handful of times. No conserved phenylalanine or tryptophan ends this CDR3, so it is likely a read error. This sequence joins TRBV7-3 and TRBJ2-2; perhaps TRBD1 as D (6 bases). The CDR3 covers 13 residues. CDR1 is SGHTA and CDR2 is FQGTGA in the germline V gene. Trimming removed 4 bases from V and 8 bases from J, with 11 bases in between. Here the CDR3 reads CASSSPGAGELFY. In DNA, the CDR3 is TGTGCCAGCAGCTCCCCAGGGGCTGGGGAGCTGTTTTAT.

The chain couples TRBV6-1 to TRBJ1-5, with D possibly being TRBD1 (5 bases). V was cut by 7 bases and J by 7 bases, with 23 bases left in between. Germline assignment: CDR1 MNHNS and CDR2 SASEGT. The CDR3 has 16 amino acids. Written as DNA, the CDR3 is TGTGCCAGCACCGCGGGGGTGTCGGGAGTAGAGCAGCCCCAGCATTTT. Its translation: CASTAGVSGVEQPQHF.

With respect to this clonotype: Given a much more abundant clone one base away, this may be a read error. The J gene is TRBJ1-2, the V gene TRBV20-1; D is ambiguous. Germline values: CDR1 DFQATT, CDR2 SNEGSKA (reference sequence). The V and J ends lost 2 bases and 8 bases respectively, with 15 bases between them. CDR3 size: 13 residues. For the CDR3, the DNA is TGCAGTGCTAGACCCCCGGGAGTTATCGGCTACACCTTC. Protein: CSARPPGVIGYTF.

On this clonotype itself: At one end the junction does not follow the germline gene, possibly because of a read error. V gene TRBV11-2 combines with J gene TRBJ2-7; 7 bases line up with TRBD2. This CDR3 is 15 amino acids long. Germline assignment: CDR1 SGHAT and CDR2 FQNNGV. CDR3 amino acids: CASSLSGWDYYEQYF. DNA of the CDR3: TGTGCCAGCAGCTTATCGGGCTGGGACTACTACGAGCAATACTTC.

This clonotype occurred many times. The chain has TRBV20-1 and TRBJ2-4, with 11 positions matching TRBD2. The germline V gene encodes CDR1 DFQATT and CDR2 SNEGSKA (reference sequence). The length of the CDR3 is 15 residues. The V segment lost 3 bases and the J segment 5 bases; nucleotides outside the gene matches: 6. This chain's CDR3 is CSASSLAGGQNIQYF. In DNA form, the CDR3 reads TGCAGTGCTAGTTCGCTAGCGGGGGGACAAAACATTCAGTACTTC.

V and J are TRBV10-3 and TRBJ2-1; possibly TRBD1 for D (6 bases). With 4 bases removed from V and 9 bases from J, the gap between germline ends came to 16 bases. CDR1 ENHRY and CDR2 SYGVKD come from the germline V gene. CDR3 size: 14 residues. CDR3 DNA sequence: TGTGCCATCAGTGGGTCAGGGGAACTGAGTGAGCAGTTCTTC. Amino acid sequence: CAISGSGELSEQFF.

This clonotype was seen at least ten times. The J gene is TRBJ2-1, the V gene TRBV7-9; 9 nucleotides match TRBD2. The germline gives CDR1 SEHNR, CDR2 FQNEAQ (reference sequence). The CDR3 sequence is 15 residues long. V shed 5 bases, J shed 8 bases, and the junction held 10 bases outside the gene matches. The CDR3 DNA sequence: TGTGCCAGCAGCCTCTTGCGGGAGGGCCTCTATGAGCAGTTCTTC. Encoded protein: CASSLLREGLYEQFF.

This clonotype has more than one count but fewer than ten. Being one base from a much bigger clone, this may be a read error. This chain uses TRBV29-1 with TRBJ2-7, with TRBD1 matching over 9 bases. The CDR3 extends over 13 amino acids. With 5 bases clipped from V and 9 bases from J, the junction kept 11 bases outside the gene matches. Germline V lookup: CDR1 SQVTM, CDR2 ANQGSEA. This CDR3 is CSVRGTGNIVQYF. The CDR3 DNA follows: TGCAGCGTTAGAGGGACAGGGAACATCGTGCAGTACTTC.

For this clonotype: Possible read error: a much larger clone is one base away. The CDR3 nucleotides read TGCAGCGTTGCTGCACAGAACACAGATACGCAGTATTTT. Its protein is CSVAAQNTDTQYF. This chain joins TRBV29-1 and TRBJ2-3; D ambiguous. The germline V gene encodes CDR1 SQVTM and CDR2 ANQGSEA. This CDR3 is 13 amino acids long. V lost 4 bases and J lost 2, with 10 bases in between.

This clonotype was found once. Germline is not matched at one junction end, which may reflect a read error. V is TRBV7-8 and J is TRBJ1-1; D is unresolved. Germline V lookup: CDR1 SGHVS, CDR2 FQNEAQ. The CDR3 is 14 residues long. CDR3 sequence (DNA): TGTGCCAGCAGTTTAGATTTGTTGGAGACTGAAGCTTCCTTT. This encodes CASSLDLLETEASF.

This clonotype was seen ten or more times. The V and J genes are TRBV20-1 and TRBJ2-1, with a possible D match to TRBD2 (6 bases). The length of the CDR3 is 16 residues. Germline loops: CDR1 DFQATT, CDR2 SNEGSKA (reference sequence). Trimming removed 1 base from V and 1 base from J, with 14 bases in between. The DNA for the CDR3 is TGCAGTGCTAGAGTTGGTAGCGGTATATCCTACAATGAGCAGTTCTTC. This translates into CSARVGSGISYNEQFF.

Comments on this clonotype: A much larger clone is a single base away; this may be a read error. The rearrangement joins TRBV20-1 to TRBJ1-1; 7 positions match TRBD1. This CDR3 is 10 amino acids long. Germline assignment: CDR1 DFQATT and CDR2 SNEGSKA (reference sequence). V was pared by 7 bases and J by 12 bases, with 8 bases of the junction left unmatched. This CDR3 reads CSVETGKSFF. The DNA of the CDR3 is TGCAGTGTTGAGACAGGGAAATCTTTCTTT.

The chain recombines TRBV11-3 with TRBJ2-7; 9 positions match TRBD2. Germline V gives CDR1 SGHNT, CDR2 YENEEA. This CDR3 comprises 14 residues. V lost 5 bases to trimming and J lost 10 bases; unmatched junction nucleotides: 12. The CDR3 coding sequence is TGTGCCAGCAGCCGGACTAGCGTGAGTGGTGATCAGTACTTC. Residues: CASSRTSVSGDQYF.

To note about this clonotype: Mismatch with germline at one junction end may stem from a read error. The genes are TRBV29-1 and TRBJ1-1; D may be TRBD1 (5 bases). CDR3 size: 13 residues. CDR1 SQVTM and CDR2 ANQGSEA come from the germline V gene. CDR3 in amino acids: CSGDGAGHTEALF. The CDR3 DNA sequence: TGCAGCGGAGATGGGGCGGGGCACACTGAAGCTCTCTTT.

The chain links TRBV7-9 to TRBJ2-5; 10 nucleotides line up with TRBD2. CDR3 length equals 17 residues. The germline gives CDR1 SEHNR, CDR2 FQNEAQ (reference sequence). J lost 4 bases, V lost 4 bases, and 12 bases had no gene match. The CDR3: CASSSVNGTSERETQYF. CDR3 DNA: TGTGCCAGCAGCTCTGTTAATGGGACTAGCGAGAGAGAGACCCAGTACTTC.